Listed below are T cell receptor beta chains from one sample, sequenced in a study of blood T cell repertoires in COVID-19. Sequenced by immunoSEQ multiplex PCR; TCRdb stores in-frame clones only, minus some. The profile shows approximately 340,000 clones, roughly 87% of them singletons. The sample comprised peripheral blood. These TCRs come from a young man with COVID-19, enrolled during active disease. The CDR3 runs from the conserved cysteine through the conserved F or W. D genes are given only for firm matches. The size field is filled for only some rows; it gives once, few, many or a size class.

d_gene: TRBD1
j_gene: TRBJ1-2
v_gene: TRBV6-5
abundance: few
CDR3aa: CASKAGQDYGYTF
CDR3nt: TGTGCCAGCAAAGCGGGACAGGACTATGGCTACACCTTC

d_gene: NA
j_gene: TRBJ1-4
v_gene: TRBV29-1
abundance: NA
CDR3aa: CSVTGGTTNEKLFF
CDR3nt: TGCAGCGTGACCGGCGGTACAACTAATGAAAAACTGTTTTTT

d_gene: TRBD1
j_gene: TRBJ1-6
v_gene: TRBV10-1
abundance: few
CDR3aa: CASSHPIGQGPYSPLHF
CDR3nt: TGCGCCAGCAGTCACCCAATCGGACAGGGGCCCTATTCACCCCTCCACTTT

d_gene: NA
j_gene: TRBJ2-1
v_gene: TRBV9
abundance: NA
CDR3aa: CASSVDSISYNEQFF
CDR3nt: TGTGCCAGCAGCGTAGACAGCATCTCCTACAATGAGCAGTTCTTC

d_gene: NA
j_gene: TRBJ2-1
v_gene: TRBV28
abundance: NA
CDR3aa: CASRTTNEQFF
CDR3nt: TGTGCCAGCAGAACTACCAATGAGCAGTTCTTC

d_gene: TRBD1
j_gene: TRBJ1-2
v_gene: TRBV24-1
abundance: NA
CDR3aa: CATGWTGAYGYTF
CDR3nt: TGTGCCACCGGTTGGACAGGGGCCTATGGCTACACCTTC

d_gene: TRBD1
j_gene: TRBJ1-5
v_gene: TRBV9
abundance: NA
CDR3aa: CASSRDRLQPQHF
CDR3nt: TGTGCCAGCAGCCGGGACAGGCTTCAGCCCCAGCATTTT

d_gene: TRBD1
j_gene: TRBJ2-4
v_gene: TRBV2
abundance: NA
CDR3aa: CASSLTGGPSYSNIQYF
CDR3nt: TGTGCCAGCAGTCTGACAGGGGGCCCCTCCTATTCAAACATTCAGTACTTC

d_gene: TRBD1
j_gene: TRBJ1-2
v_gene: TRBV10-3
abundance: NA
CDR3aa: CAITAEGAWYGYTF
CDR3nt: TGTGCCATCACCGCAGAGGGGGCATGGTATGGCTACACCTTC

d_gene: NA
j_gene: TRBJ2-5
v_gene: TRBV19
abundance: NA
CDR3aa: CASSIGAETQYF
CDR3nt: TGTGCCAGTAGTATAGGGGCCGAGACCCAGTACTTC

d_gene: TRBD1
j_gene: TRBJ2-2
v_gene: TRBV5-1
abundance: NA
CDR3aa: CASSLVTGVTGELFF
CDR3nt: TGCGCCAGCAGCTTGGTGACAGGGGTAACCGGGGAGCTGTTTTTT

d_gene: TRBD1
j_gene: TRBJ2-2
v_gene: TRBV5-1
abundance: NA
CDR3aa: CASSYTLTGAGELFF
CDR3nt: TGCGCCAGCAGCTACACGCTGACAGGGGCCGGGGAGCTGTTTTTT

d_gene: TRBD1
j_gene: TRBJ2-1
v_gene: TRBV29-1
abundance: NA
CDR3aa: CSVEDPGGQGLNNEQFF
CDR3nt: TGCAGCGTTGAAGATCCGGGGGGACAGGGTCTAAATAATGAGCAGTTCTTC

d_gene: TRBD1
j_gene: TRBJ1-2
v_gene: TRBV9
abundance: NA
CDR3aa: CASSVGDRVYYGYTF
CDR3nt: TGTGCCAGCAGCGTAGGGGACAGGGTCTACTATGGCTACACCTTC

d_gene: TRBD1
j_gene: TRBJ1-2
v_gene: TRBV28
abundance: NA
CDR3aa: CASSLEAGQGVGYTF
CDR3nt: TGTGCCAGCAGTTTAGAAGCGGGACAGGGGGTAGGCTACACCTTC

d_gene: NA
j_gene: TRBJ2-6
v_gene: TRBV2
abundance: NA
CDR3aa: CASISPGANVLTF
CDR3nt: TGTGCCAGCATTAGCCCTGGGGCCAACGTCCTGACTTTC

d_gene: NA
j_gene: TRBJ2-1
v_gene: TRBV5-4
abundance: NA
CDR3aa: CASSSPGSSYNEQFF
CDR3nt: TGTGCCAGCAGCTCCCCGGGAAGCTCCTACAATGAGCAGTTCTTC

d_gene: TRBD1
j_gene: TRBJ2-7
v_gene: TRBV27
abundance: NA
CDR3aa: CASSTPSRGTGTYEQYF
CDR3nt: TGTGCCAGCAGTACGCCCTCGCGAGGGACAGGGACCTACGAGCAGTACTTC

d_gene: NA
j_gene: TRBJ2-2
v_gene: TRBV6-1
abundance: NA
CDR3aa: CASSEIGSLWAGELFF
CDR3nt: TGTGCCAGCAGTGAAATCGGGTCTCTCTGGGCCGGGGAGCTGTTTTTT

d_gene: NA
j_gene: TRBJ2-7
v_gene: TRBV9
abundance: NA
CDR3aa: CASTPVTYEQYF
CDR3nt: TGTGCCAGCACCCCGGTAACCTACGAGCAGTACTTC

d_gene: TRBD1
j_gene: TRBJ1-2
v_gene: TRBV10-2
abundance: NA
CDR3aa: CASKTAGTGTGYTF
CDR3nt: TGCGCCAGCAAAACCGCCGGGACAGGGACCGGCTACACCTTC

d_gene: NA
j_gene: TRBJ1-1
v_gene: TRBV29-1
abundance: NA
CDR3aa: CSARGLNTEAFF
CDR3nt: TGCAGCGCCAGGGGCTTGAACACTGAAGCTTTCTTT

d_gene: NA
j_gene: TRBJ2-7
v_gene: TRBV14
abundance: NA
CDR3aa: CASSRAVWLAPYEQYF
CDR3nt: TGTGCCAGCAGCCGGGCGGTCTGGCTAGCTCCCTACGAGCAGTACTTC

d_gene: TRBD1
j_gene: TRBJ2-2
v_gene: TRBV4-3
abundance: NA
CDR3aa: CASSPQGENTGELFF
CDR3nt: TGCGCCAGCAGCCCGCAGGGGGAGAACACCGGGGAGCTGTTTTTT

d_gene: TRBD1
j_gene: TRBJ2-5
v_gene: TRBV11-1
abundance: NA
CDR3aa: CASSPSSGGRETQYF
CDR3nt: TGTGCCAGCAGCCCAAGTTCAGGGGGCCGGGAGACCCAGTACTTC

d_gene: NA
j_gene: TRBJ2-1
v_gene: TRBV10-3
abundance: NA
CDR3aa: CAISGGSEQFF
CDR3nt: TGTGCCATCAGTGGAGGTAGTGAGCAGTTCTTC

d_gene: NA
j_gene: TRBJ1-2
v_gene: TRBV6-5
abundance: NA
CDR3aa: CASSWAGYGYTF
CDR3nt: TGTGCCAGCAGTTGGGCAGGCTATGGCTACACCTTC

d_gene: TRBD1
j_gene: TRBJ2-6
v_gene: TRBV7-3
abundance: once
CDR3aa: CASSAQGATGANVLTF
CDR3nt: TGTGCCAGCAGCGCACAGGGGGCAACTGGGGCCAACGTCCTGACTTTC

d_gene: TRBD1
j_gene: TRBJ2-1
v_gene: TRBV28
abundance: few
CDR3aa: CASSPGQGSYNEQFF
CDR3nt: TGTGCCAGCAGCCCGGGACAGGGCTCCTACAATGAGCAGTTCTTC

d_gene: NA
j_gene: TRBJ1-1
v_gene: TRBV5-1
abundance: NA
CDR3aa: CASSGQAGTEAFF
CDR3nt: TGCGCCAGCAGTGGGCAGGCGGGGACTGAAGCTTTCTTT

d_gene: TRBD1
j_gene: TRBJ2-7
v_gene: TRBV11-2
abundance: NA
CDR3aa: CASSGGQGFYEQYF
CDR3nt: TGTGCCAGCAGCGGGGGACAGGGATTTTACGAGCAGTACTTC

d_gene: NA
j_gene: TRBJ1-2
v_gene: TRBV7-9
abundance: NA
CDR3aa: CASSLGTTLYGYTF
CDR3nt: TGTGCCAGCAGCCTCGGGACAACGCTCTATGGCTACACCTTC

d_gene: TRBD1
j_gene: TRBJ1-4
v_gene: TRBV5-1
abundance: NA
CDR3aa: CASSQGTGREKLFF
CDR3nt: TGCGCCAGCAGCCAAGGGACAGGGAGAGAAAAACTGTTTTTT

d_gene: TRBD1
j_gene: TRBJ2-7
v_gene: TRBV19
abundance: NA
CDR3aa: CATSGDSSYEQYF
CDR3nt: TGTGCCACATCAGGGGACAGCTCCTACGAGCAGTACTTC

d_gene: NA
j_gene: TRBJ1-1
v_gene: TRBV7-2
abundance: NA
CDR3aa: CASSFQRIQELAFF
CDR3nt: TGTGCCAGCAGCTTCCAACGAATACAAGAATTGGCTTTCTTT

d_gene: TRBD2
j_gene: TRBJ2-2
v_gene: TRBV5-1
abundance: NA
CDR3aa: CASSSIAGRRGTGELFF
CDR3nt: TGCGCCAGCAGCAGTATAGCGGGCCGGAGAGGGACCGGGGAGCTGTTTTTT

d_gene: NA
j_gene: TRBJ1-4
v_gene: TRBV18
abundance: NA
CDR3aa: CASSRLTLATNEKLFF
CDR3nt: TGTGCCAGCTCGCGACTCACACTTGCAACTAATGAAAAACTGTTTTTT

d_gene: TRBD2
j_gene: TRBJ2-3
v_gene: TRBV28
abundance: NA
CDR3aa: CASRIGGLAEFSTDTQYF
CDR3nt: TGTGCCAGCAGAATAGGGGGACTAGCGGAATTCTCCACAGATACGCAGTATTTT